The 11 T cell receptor beta chains below were found in one sample sequenced in a study of blood T cell repertoires in acute mononucleosis. Time point in this sample: convalescence about 6 months (5-8 months) after acute presentation (visit 7). Here immunoSEQ multiplex PCR was the method, and the copy in TCRdb shows in-frame clones only, minus some. This sample has fewer than 2,000 clones, with around 20% found just once. The sample here was EBV YVL epitope tetramer+ CD8+ T cells sorted from PBMCs, taken during convalescence from infectious mononucleosis. Subset reported: CD8 T cells binding a tetramer with EBV BRLF1 109-117 peptide (YVL-BR). The receptors derive from a woman between 18 and 29 years old with infectious mononucleosis caused by EBV.

The gene calls are TRBV29-1 and TRBJ2-1, with 11 nucleotides matching TRBD2. The germline V gene has CDR1 SQVTM and CDR2 ANQGSEA. This CDR3 has 11 residues. V shed 4 bases and J 10 bases; nucleotides not matched to a gene: 0. In DNA form, the CDR3 reads TGCAGCGTTGGACTAGCGGGAGAGCAGTTCTTC. The encoded protein is CSVGLAGEQFF.

This clone was detected ten times or more. The chain couples TRBV7-9 to TRBJ2-7; possibly TRBD1 for D (5 bases). The CDR3 loop spans 13 amino acids. Germline CDR1 and CDR2: SEHNR and FQNEAQ (reference sequence). Trimming took 6 bases from V and 1 from J, leaving 10 bases between them. In DNA, the CDR3 is TGTGCCAGCAGTTACCAGGGTTCCTACGAGCAGTACTTC. Its protein product is CASSYQGSYEQYF.

Note on this clone: This probably arose from a read error, given a far larger clone one base away. The rearrangement uses TRBV5-6 and TRBJ2-5, with 12 bases fitting TRBD2. The CDR3 has 16 residues. Germline lookup yields CDR1 SGHDT and CDR2 YYEEEE. Here the CDR3 DNA reads TGTGCCAGGAGCTTGGCTAGCGGGGGGGCCGCGGGGACCCAGTACTTC. It encodes CARSLASGGAAGTQYF.

This clone has a count of ten or more. The CDR3 carries no conserved terminal phenylalanine or tryptophan, so it likely arises from a read error. This chain joins TRBV11-2 and TRBJ2-3; 9 nucleotides line up with TRBD2. From germline, CDR1 is SGHAT and CDR2 FQNNGV. This CDR3 spans 14 amino acids. The CDR3 DNA sequence: TGTGCCAGCAGCCCAGGGACTAGCACGGATACGCAGTATTCT. This encodes CASSPGTSTDTQYS.

This clone turned up a few times. A far larger clone is only one base removed, so a read error is likely. The chain joins TRBV14 to TRBJ1-3; D is undetermined. V was shortened by 4 bases and J by 4 bases, with 11 bases between the two germline ends. Germline V CDR1 and CDR2: SGHDN, FVKESK. The length of the CDR3 is 14 residues. CDR3: CASSPGVTGNTIYF. The CDR3 bases are TGTGCCAGCAGCCCGGGCGTCACGGGAAACACCATATATTTT.

This clone has just a few counts. Only one base separates this from a far larger clonotype, so it likely reflects a read error. The chain couples TRBV21-1 to TRBJ2-7; the DNA was not used to check the table's D call, TRBD1. TRBV21-1 is described as a pseudogene. The CDR3 covers 15 residues. The CDR3 is CASSQEGQLSYEQYF. In DNA form, the CDR3 reads TGCGCCAGCAGCCAAGAAGGACAGCTCTCGTACGAGCAGTACTTC.

The V and J genes are TRBV6-6 and TRBJ2-7; D gene ambiguous. This CDR3 region has 11 residues. The germline gives CDR1 MNHNY, CDR2 SVGAGI (reference sequence). The V and J ends lost 6 bases and 11 bases respectively, with 14 bases between them. The CDR3 DNA follows: TGTGCCAGCAGCTTAGCCTCTAAGGAGTACTTC. Its translation is CASSLASKEYF.

With respect to this clone: Since a far larger clone is one base different, this is likely a read error. The chain carries TRBV6-7 and TRBJ2-5; maybe TRBD2 (5 bases). Judging by the DNA end, TRBJ2-7 fits better; the J call may be wrong. TRBV6-7 is recorded as an ORF, its role being uncertain. This CDR3 has 13 residues. The CDR3: CASSYDEGYEQYF. The CDR3 DNA reads as TGTGCCAGCAGTTACGACGAGGGCTACGAGCAGTACTTC.

As regards this clone: With a far larger clone one base away, a read error is the likely cause. The same CDR3 can be traced to other DNA sequences in this sample. The chain is built from TRBV29-1 and TRBJ2-1; D uncertain. This CDR3 contains 13 residues. Per the germline V gene, CDR1 is SQVTM and CDR2 is ANQGSEA. The V end lost 4 bases, the J end lost 4 bases, and 11 bases lay between the germline ends. The CDR3 coding sequence is TGCAGCGTTGTGCAGGCCCTTTACAATGAGCAGTTCTTC. Translated, it gives CSVVQALYNEQFF.

In this sample, this clone turned up many times. Germline is not matched at one junction end, which may reflect a read error. The chain employs TRBV10-3 and TRBJ2-1; D uncertain. The germline CDR1 and CDR2 sequences are ENHRY and SYGVKD. The CDR3 spans 11 residues. CDR3 sequence: CATSDWNEQFF. Here the CDR3 DNA reads TGTGCCACCAGTGATTGGAATGAGCAGTTCTTC.

This clone was seen more than once but under ten times. The chain is built from TRBV2 and TRBJ2-7; TRBD1 might be the D (6 bases). CDR3 size: 15 residues. The germline V gene encodes CDR1 SNHLY and CDR2 FYNNEI. The ends were cut back, 5 bases at V and 6 bases at J, with 20 bases in the middle. The CDR3 DNA reads TGTGCCAGCAGTTCCGAAGGGGGAATTGCCCGCGAGCAGTACTTC. As protein: CASSSEGGIAREQYF.